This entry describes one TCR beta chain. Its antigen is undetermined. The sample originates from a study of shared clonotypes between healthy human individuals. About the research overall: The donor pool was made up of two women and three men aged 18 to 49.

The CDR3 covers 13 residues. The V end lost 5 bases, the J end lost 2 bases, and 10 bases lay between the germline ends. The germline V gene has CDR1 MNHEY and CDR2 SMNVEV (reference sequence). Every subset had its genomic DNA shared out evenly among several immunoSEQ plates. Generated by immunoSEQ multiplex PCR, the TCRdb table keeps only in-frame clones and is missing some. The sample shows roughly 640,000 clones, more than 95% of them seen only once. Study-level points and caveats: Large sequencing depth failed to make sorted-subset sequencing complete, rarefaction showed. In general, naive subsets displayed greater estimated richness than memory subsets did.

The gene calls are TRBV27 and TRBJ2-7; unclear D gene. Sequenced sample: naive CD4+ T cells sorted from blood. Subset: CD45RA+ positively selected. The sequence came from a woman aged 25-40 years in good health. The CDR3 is CASSRTFTYEQYF. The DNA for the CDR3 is TGTGCCAGCAGTCGTACGTTCACCTACGAGCAGTACTTC.